This record concerns one T cell receptor beta chain sequence. Its antigen is undetermined. The entry originates in a study of T cell repertoires in cytomegalovirus infection. Across the study: Public TCR beta signatures indicated both CMV infection and matching HLA type. Overall study results and limits: HLA-C-restricted CMV clonotypes gave the most frequent clonotype in two of eight donors. Accumulated public TCR beta family frequency recognized individuals carrying CMV together with the relevant HLA.

TCRdb re-called the reads through MiXCR, storing one row per CDR3 protein. Of around 490,000 distinct CDR3 sequences listed, around 27% were seen once; the top ten hold 13%. J was trimmed by 5 bases and V by 5 bases; bases with no gene match: 8. Per germline, CDR1 SEHNR and CDR2 FQNEAQ (reference sequence). The CDR3 has 15 residues. The origin of this receptor is a human donor in good health (CMV status not recorded). Some clones in this sample may be carry-over from other donors' samples. This rearrangement joins TRBV7-9 to TRBJ2-7, with 11 bases that match TRBD2. Sequencing was performed on PBMCs. CDR3 in DNA: TGTGCCAGCAGCACTCGACTAGCGGGAAACCACGAGCAGTACTTC. It encodes CASSTRLAGNHEQYF.